This entry describes one TCR beta chain. Its specificity is unknown. These data are taken from a study of CD8+CD57+ T cells in acquired aplastic anemia. Study overall: Mean yield of DNA from sorted CD4+ and CD8+ cells was 3 to 3.5 ug. Roughly 11 million reads, on average, were obtained for CD4+ cells from healthy donors. Study-level findings and limits: Simpson's diversity of CD8+ cells was not significantly different in patients compared with controls. Nearly 30 was the count of CD8+ CDR3 sequences that patients shared with controls.

Researchers used genomic DNA as the template to profile TCR beta VDJ and CDR3. TCRdb processed the reads anew with MiXCR; each CDR3 protein has one entry. The repertoire holds 100,000 to 130,000 distinct CDR3 sequences, with around 50% as singletons. This receptor was identified in a human donor in good health, serving as a control. Sequencing was carried out using sorted CD4+, CD8+, or CD8+CD57+ T cells (not recorded which) from PBMCs.

In DNA, the CDR3 is TGTGCCAGCAGTTCGCAGGGGGGTACCTACGAGCAGTACTTC. Translation gives CASSSQGGTYEQYF. V and J are TRBV12-3 or TRBV12-4 and TRBJ2-7, with D maybe TRBD1 (7 bases). Trimming shortened V by 4 bases and J by 2 bases, and 12 bases separated the two germline ends. The CDR3 has 14 residues.